This entry is about one TCR beta chain. The sample is drawn from a study of blood T cell repertoires in COVID-19. Whole-study context: Sources were T cells, B-cell-depleted T cells, or PBMCs; the material itself was cDNA or gDNA.

Profiling relied on immunoSEQ multiplex PCR, and the TCRdb table lists in-frame clones only, not all of them. Altogether 250,000 to 300,000 clones are present, around 89% being singletons, with the ten largest covering over 5.5%. V lost 2 bases, J lost 4 bases, and 17 bases lay in between. This CDR3 spans 16 amino acids. CDR1 is MNHEY, CDR2 SVGAGI, per germline. The sequenced sample consisted of peripheral blood. This clonotype was sampled from a woman between 45 and 60 years old with COVID-19, enrolled during active disease. V and J are TRBV6-5 and TRBJ2-5, with D possibly being TRBD2 (6 bases). The CDR3: CASSYRGLGTLETQYF. DNA for the CDR3: TGTGCCAGCAGTTACCGGGGGTTAGGGACTTTAGAGACCCAGTACTTC.